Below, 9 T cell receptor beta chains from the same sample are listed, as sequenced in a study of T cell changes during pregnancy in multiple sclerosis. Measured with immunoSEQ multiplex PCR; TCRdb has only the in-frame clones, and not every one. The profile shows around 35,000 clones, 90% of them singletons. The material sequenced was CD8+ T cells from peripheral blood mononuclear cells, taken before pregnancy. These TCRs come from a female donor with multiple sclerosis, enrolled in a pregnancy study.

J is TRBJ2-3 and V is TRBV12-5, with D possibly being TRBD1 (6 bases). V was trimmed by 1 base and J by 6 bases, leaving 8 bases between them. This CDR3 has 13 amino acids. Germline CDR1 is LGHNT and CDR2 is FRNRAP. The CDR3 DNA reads TGTGCTAGTGGTTTGGACAGGGCGGATACGCAGTATTTT. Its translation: CASGLDRADTQYF.

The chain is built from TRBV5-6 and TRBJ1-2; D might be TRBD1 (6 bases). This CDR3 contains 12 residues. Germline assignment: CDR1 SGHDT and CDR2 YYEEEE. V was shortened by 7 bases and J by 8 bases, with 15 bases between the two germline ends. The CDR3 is CASASGGGGYTF. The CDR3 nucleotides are TGTGCCAGCGCGAGTGGGGGCGGCGGCTACACCTTC. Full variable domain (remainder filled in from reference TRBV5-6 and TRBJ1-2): DAGVTQSPTHLIKTRGQQVTLRCSPKSGHDTVSWYQQALGQGPQFIFQYYEEEERQRGNFPDRFSGHQFPNYSSELNVNALLLGDSALYLCASASGGGGYTFGSGTRLTVV.

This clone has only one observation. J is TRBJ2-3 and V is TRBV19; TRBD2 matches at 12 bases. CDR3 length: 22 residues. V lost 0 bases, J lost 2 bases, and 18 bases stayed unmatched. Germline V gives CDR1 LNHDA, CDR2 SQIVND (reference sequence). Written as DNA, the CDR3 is TGTGCCAGTAGTATAGACCACCTTAACGCCGGGACTAGCGGGCCGATCACAGATACGCAGTATTTT. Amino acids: CASSIDHLNAGTSGPITDTQYF.

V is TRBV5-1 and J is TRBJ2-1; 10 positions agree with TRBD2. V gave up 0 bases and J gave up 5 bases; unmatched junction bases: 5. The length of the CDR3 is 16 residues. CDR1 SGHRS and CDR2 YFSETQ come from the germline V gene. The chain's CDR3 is CASSLASGGFHNEQFF. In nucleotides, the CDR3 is TGCGCCAGCAGCTTGGCTAGCGGGGGATTCCACAATGAGCAGTTCTTC. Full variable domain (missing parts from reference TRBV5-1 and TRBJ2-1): KAGVTQTPRYLIKTRGQQVTLSCSPISGHRSVSWYQQTPGQGLQFLFEYFSETQRNKGNFPGRFSGRQFSNSRSEMNVSTLELGDSALYLCASSLASGGFHNEQFFGPGTRLTVL.

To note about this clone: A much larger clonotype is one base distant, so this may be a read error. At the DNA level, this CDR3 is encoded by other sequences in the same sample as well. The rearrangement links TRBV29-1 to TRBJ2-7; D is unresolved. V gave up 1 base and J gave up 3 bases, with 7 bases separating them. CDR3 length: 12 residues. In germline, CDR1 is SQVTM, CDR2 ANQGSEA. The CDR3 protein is CSVEVTDYEQYF. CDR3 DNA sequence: TGCAGCGTTGAAGTTACAGACTACGAGCAGTACTTC.

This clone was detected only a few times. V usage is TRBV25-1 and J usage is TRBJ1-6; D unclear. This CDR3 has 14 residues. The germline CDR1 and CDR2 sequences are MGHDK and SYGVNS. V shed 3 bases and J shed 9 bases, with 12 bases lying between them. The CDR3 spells CASSDAGDSSPLHF. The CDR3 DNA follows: TGTGCCAGCAGTGATGCCGGGGATAGTTCACCCCTCCACTTT. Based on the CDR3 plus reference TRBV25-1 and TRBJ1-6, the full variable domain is EADIYQTPRYLVIGTGKKITLECSQTMGHDKMYWYQQDPGMELHLIHYSYGVNSTEKGDLSSESTVSRIRTEHFPLTLESARPSHTSQYLCASSDAGDSSPLHFGNGTRLTVT.

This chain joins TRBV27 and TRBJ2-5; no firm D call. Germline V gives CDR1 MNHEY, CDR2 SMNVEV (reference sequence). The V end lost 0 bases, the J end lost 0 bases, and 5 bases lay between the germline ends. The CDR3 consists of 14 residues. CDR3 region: CASSLSPYQETQYF. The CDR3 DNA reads TGTGCCAGCAGTTTATCTCCGTACCAAGAGACCCAGTACTTC.

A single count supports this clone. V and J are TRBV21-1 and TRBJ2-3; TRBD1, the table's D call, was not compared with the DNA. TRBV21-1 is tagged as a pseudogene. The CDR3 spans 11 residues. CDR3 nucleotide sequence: TGTGCCAGCAGCCTTCAGTGTACGCAGTATTTT. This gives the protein CASSLQCTQYF.

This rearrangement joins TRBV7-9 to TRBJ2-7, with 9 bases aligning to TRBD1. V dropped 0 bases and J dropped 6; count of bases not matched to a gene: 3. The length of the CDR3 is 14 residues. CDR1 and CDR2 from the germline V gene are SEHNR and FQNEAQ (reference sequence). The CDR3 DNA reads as TGTGCCAGCAGCTTAGCACAGGGGGCTAGCGAGCAGTACTTC. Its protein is CASSLAQGASEQYF.